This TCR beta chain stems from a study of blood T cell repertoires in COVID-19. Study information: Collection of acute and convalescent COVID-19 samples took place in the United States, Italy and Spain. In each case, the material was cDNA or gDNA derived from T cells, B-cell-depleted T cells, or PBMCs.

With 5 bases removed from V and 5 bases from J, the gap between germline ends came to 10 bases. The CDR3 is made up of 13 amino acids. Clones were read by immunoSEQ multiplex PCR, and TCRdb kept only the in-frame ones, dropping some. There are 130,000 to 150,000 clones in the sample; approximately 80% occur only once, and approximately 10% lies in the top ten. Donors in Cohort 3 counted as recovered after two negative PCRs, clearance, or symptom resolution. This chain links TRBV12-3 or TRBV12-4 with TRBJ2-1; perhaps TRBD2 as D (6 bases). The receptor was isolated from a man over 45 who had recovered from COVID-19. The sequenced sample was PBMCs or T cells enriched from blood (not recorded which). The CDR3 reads CASSQTSHNEQFF. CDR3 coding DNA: TGTGCCAGCAGTCAAACTAGCCACAATGAGCAGTTCTTC.